This TCR beta chain comes out of a study of blood T cells in healthy people across ages. General study points: TCR beta diversity was tightly associated with the proportion of naive T cells.

Germline CDR1 SGHRS, CDR2 YFSETQ. CDR3 size: 13 residues. The sample providers were healthy Caucasian people from Russia, aged roughly 6 to 100. With regard to this clonotype: Its antigen is unidentified. The junction departs from germline at one end; a sequencing error may be responsible.

Together with a sample-barcoded 5' primer, a J-beta primer mix was included in a second PCR lasting about 6 to 11 cycles. TCRdb used MiXCR to reprocess the 5' RACE reads, holding one entry per CDR3 protein. The sample carries about 620,000 distinct CDR3 sequences, over 40% recorded once. The sequence was collected from a woman older than 75 in good health. The chain joins TRBV5-1 to TRBJ1-1; TRBD1 might be the D (5 bases). Material: blood. The CDR3 nucleotides are TGCGCCGGCAGCTTGTGGGGGGACACTGAAGCTTTCTTT. This encodes CAGSLWGDTEAFF.